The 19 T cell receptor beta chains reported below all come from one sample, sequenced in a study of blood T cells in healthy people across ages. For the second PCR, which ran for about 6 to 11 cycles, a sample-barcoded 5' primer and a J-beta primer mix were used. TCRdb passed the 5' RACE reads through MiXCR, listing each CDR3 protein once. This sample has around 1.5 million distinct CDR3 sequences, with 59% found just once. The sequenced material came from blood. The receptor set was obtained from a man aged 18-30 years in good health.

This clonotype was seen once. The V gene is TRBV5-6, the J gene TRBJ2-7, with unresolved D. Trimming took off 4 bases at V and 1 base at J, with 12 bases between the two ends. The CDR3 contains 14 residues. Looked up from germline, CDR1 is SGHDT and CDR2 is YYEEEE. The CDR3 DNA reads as TGTGCCAGCAGCGCAGTGGAGCAATCCTACGAGCAGTACTTC. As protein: CASSAVEQSYEQYF.

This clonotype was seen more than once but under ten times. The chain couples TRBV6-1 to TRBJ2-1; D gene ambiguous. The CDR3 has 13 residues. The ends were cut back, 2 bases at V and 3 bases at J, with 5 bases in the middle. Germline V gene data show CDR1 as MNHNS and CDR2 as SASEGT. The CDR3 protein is CASSESDYNEQFF. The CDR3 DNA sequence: TGTGCCAGCAGTGAATCAGACTACAATGAGCAGTTCTTC.

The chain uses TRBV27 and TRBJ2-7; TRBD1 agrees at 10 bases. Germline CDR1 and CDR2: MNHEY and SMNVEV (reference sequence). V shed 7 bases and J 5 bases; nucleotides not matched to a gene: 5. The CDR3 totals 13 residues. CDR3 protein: CASTRQGADEQYF. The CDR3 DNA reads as TGTGCCAGCACTCGACAGGGGGCGGACGAGCAGTACTTC.

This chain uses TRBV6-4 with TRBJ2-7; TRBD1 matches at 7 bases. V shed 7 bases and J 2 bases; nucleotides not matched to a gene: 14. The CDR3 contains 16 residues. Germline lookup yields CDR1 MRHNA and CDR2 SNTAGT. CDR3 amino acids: CASKESFGQAPYEQYF. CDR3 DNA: TGTGCCAGCAAGGAGAGCTTCGGACAGGCTCCCTACGAGCAGTACTTC.

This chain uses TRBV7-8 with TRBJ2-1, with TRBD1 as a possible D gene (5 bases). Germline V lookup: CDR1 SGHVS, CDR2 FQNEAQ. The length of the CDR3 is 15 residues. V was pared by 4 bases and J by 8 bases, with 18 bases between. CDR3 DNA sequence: TGTGCCAGCAGCTCCTCCTGGGGCCGCGCCGATGAGCAGTTCTTC. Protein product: CASSSSWGRADEQFF.

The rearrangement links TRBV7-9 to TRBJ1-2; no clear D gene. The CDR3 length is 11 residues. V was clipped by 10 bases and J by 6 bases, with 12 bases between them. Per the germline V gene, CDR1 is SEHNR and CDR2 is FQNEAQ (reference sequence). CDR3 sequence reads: CATISGNGYTF. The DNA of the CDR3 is TGTGCCACCATCTCGGGGAATGGCTACACCTTC.

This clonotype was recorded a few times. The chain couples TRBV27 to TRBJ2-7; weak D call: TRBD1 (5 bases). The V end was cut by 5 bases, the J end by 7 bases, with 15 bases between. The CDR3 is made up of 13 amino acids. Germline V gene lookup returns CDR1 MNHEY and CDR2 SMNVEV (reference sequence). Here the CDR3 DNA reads TGTGCCAGCAGTCCTGGGGCGACCAGTGAGCAGTACTTC. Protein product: CASSPGATSEQYF.

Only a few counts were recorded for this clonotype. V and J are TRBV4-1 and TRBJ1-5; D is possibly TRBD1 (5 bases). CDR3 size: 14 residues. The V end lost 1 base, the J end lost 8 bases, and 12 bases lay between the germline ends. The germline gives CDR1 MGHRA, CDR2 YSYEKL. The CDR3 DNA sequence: TGCGCCAGCAGCCAAGTGGGGGAAACCGAGCCCCAGCATTTT. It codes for CASSQVGETEPQHF.

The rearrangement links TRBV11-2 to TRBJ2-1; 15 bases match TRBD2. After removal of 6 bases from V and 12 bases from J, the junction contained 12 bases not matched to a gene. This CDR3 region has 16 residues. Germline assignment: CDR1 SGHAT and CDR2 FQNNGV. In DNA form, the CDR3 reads TGTGCCAGCAGTTCACCCTCGGGACTAGCGGGAGGATGGCAGTTCTTC. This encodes CASSSPSGLAGGWQFF.

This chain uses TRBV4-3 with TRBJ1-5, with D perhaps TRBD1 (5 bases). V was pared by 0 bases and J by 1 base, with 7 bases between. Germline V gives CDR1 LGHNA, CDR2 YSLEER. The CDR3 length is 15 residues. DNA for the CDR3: TGCGCCAGCAGCCAAGATGACAGAAGCAATCAGCCCCAGCATTTT. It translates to CASSQDDRSNQPQHF.

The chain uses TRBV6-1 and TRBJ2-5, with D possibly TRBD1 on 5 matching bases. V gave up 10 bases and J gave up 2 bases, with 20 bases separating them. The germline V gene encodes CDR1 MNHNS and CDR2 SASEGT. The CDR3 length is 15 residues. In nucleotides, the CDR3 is TGTGCCATCCCGATCCTGGACACTTTACAAGAGACCCAGTACTTC. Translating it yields CAIPILDTLQETQYF.

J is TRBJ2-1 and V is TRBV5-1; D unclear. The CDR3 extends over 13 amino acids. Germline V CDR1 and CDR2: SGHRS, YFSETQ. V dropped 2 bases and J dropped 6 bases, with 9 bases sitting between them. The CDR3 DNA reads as TGCGCCAGCAGCTTCTCTATTGGCAATGAGCAGTTCTTC. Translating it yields CASSFSIGNEQFF.

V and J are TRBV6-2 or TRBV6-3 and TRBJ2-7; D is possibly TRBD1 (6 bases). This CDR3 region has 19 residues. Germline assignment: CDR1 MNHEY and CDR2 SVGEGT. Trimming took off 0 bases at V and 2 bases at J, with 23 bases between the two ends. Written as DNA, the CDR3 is TGTGCCAGCAGTTACTCGATCCGGGACCCTGGCAGGGGCGCCTACGAGCAGTACTTC. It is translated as CASSYSIRDPGRGAYEQYF.

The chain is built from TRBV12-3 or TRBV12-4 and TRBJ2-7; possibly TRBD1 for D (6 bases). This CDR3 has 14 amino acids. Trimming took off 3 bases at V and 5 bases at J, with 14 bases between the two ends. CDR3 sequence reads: CASSFLQGVHEQYF. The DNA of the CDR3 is TGTGCCAGCAGTTTCTTACAGGGTGTACACGAGCAGTACTTC.

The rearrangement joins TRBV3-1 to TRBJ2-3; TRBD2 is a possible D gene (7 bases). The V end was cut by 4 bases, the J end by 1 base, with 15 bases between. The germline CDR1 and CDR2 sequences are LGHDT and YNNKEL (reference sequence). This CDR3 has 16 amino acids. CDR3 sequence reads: CASSPEGGGGTDTQYF. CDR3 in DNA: TGTGCCAGCAGCCCTGAAGGGGGGGGTGGCACAGATACGCAGTATTTT.

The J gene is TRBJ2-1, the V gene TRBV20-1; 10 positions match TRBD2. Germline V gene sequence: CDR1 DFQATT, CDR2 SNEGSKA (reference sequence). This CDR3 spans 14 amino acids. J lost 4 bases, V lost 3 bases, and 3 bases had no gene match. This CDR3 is CSASDSGRYNEQFF. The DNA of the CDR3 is TGCAGTGCTAGTGATAGCGGGAGGTACAATGAGCAGTTCTTC.

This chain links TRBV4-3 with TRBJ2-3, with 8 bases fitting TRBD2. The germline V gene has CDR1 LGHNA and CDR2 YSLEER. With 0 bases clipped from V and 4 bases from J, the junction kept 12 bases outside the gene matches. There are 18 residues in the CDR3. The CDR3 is CASSQDPRGARGADTQYF. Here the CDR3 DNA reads TGCGCCAGCAGCCAAGACCCTAGAGGGGCGCGGGGGGCAGATACGCAGTATTTT.

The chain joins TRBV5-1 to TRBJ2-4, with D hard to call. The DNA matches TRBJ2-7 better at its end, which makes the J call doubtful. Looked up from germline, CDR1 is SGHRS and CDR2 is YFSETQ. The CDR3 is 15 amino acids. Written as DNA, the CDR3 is TGCGCCAGCAGCTTAGGGCGAGAAAAAAACTACGAGCAGTACTTC. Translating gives CASSLGREKNYEQYF.

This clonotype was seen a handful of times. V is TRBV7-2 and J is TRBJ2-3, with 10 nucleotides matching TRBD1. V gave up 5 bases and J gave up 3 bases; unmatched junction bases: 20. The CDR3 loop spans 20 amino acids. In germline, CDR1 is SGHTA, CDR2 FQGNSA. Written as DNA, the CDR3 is TGTGCCAGCAGCCCTCGAAGAAAAGCGGGACAGGGGATCGGAACAGATACGCAGTATTTT. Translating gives CASSPRRKAGQGIGTDTQYF.